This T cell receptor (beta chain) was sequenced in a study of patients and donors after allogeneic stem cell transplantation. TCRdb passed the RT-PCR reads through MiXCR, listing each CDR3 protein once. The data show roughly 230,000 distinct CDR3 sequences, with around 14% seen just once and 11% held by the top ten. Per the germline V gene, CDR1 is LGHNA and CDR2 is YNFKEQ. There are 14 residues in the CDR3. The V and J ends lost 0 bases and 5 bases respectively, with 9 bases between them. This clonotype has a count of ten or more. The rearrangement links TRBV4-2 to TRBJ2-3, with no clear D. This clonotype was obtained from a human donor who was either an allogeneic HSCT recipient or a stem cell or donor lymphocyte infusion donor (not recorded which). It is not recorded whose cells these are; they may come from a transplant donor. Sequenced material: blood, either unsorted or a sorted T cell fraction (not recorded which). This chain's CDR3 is CASSQDGSKDTQYF. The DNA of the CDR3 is TGTGCCAGCAGCCAAGATGGCTCAAAAGATACGCAGTATTTT.